This T cell receptor (beta chain) was documented in a study of blood T cell repertoires in COVID-19. Turning to the study itself: Both acute and convalescent COVID-19 samples were obtained from the United States, Italy and Spain.

Per the authors' pipeline: Using reference gene primer amplification, nucleated cell counts were estimated. Here immunoSEQ multiplex PCR was the method, and the copy in TCRdb shows in-frame clones only, minus some. Clone size and V and J calls were adopted from that table, with D and trimming inferred from the DNA. The table lists about 50,000 clones, roughly 88% of them singletons. This CDR3 comprises 16 residues. Looked up from germline, CDR1 is LNHDA and CDR2 is SQIVND (reference sequence). Deletions cut 4 bases from V and 1 base from J, with 17 bases between. This receptor was identified in a human donor in a cohort sampled during active COVID-19. The sequenced material came from peripheral blood. This chain joins TRBV19 and TRBJ2-7; a possible D gene is TRBD2 (6 bases). CDR3 nucleotides: TGTGCCAGTAGTACCGCCGGGGGTGCCGCTTCCTACGAGCAGTACTTC. Its protein is CASSTAGGAASYEQYF. Drawing the rest from reference TRBV19 and TRBJ2-7, the complete variable domain is DGGITQSPKYLFRKEGQNVTLSCEQNLNHDAMYWYRQDPGQGLRLIYYSQIVNDFQKGDIAEGYSVSREKKESFPLTVTSAQKNPTAFYLCASSTAGGAASYEQYFGPGTRLTVT.